A selection of T cell receptor beta chains follows, all from one sample in a study of response to subunit inactivated influenza vaccine. From the RT-PCR reads, TCRdb called clonotypes with MiXCR, one entry per CDR3 protein. The repertoire includes about 540,000 distinct CDR3 sequences, under 25% of them detected once, and 2.5% to 3% sits in the top ten. The sample also formed part of further work on T cells expressing NK-cell markers.

The sample was CD4+ T cells sorted from PBMCs, taken roughly 13 days after vaccination. The source is a man aged 50-60 years who received an inactivated influenza vaccine. Both conserved end residues are part of each CDR3.

J gene | V gene | CDR3 protein
TRBJ2-7 | TRBV5-1 | CASSLESVRVYEQYF
TRBJ2-5 | TRBV10-3 | CAISVGGPAETQYF
TRBJ2-4 | TRBV5-6 | CASSLQGGRGAKNIQYF
TRBJ1-1 | TRBV12-3/TRBV12-4 | CASRGPTGGIVF
TRBJ1-4 | TRBV28 | CASSHGRNPNEKLFF
TRBJ2-1 | TRBV28 | CASSFTSGTGVRNEQFF
TRBJ2-7 | TRBV3-1 | CASSSRDRGSEQYF
TRBJ2-1 | TRBV5-1 | CASSKDNEQFF
TRBJ2-7 | TRBV4-3 | CASSQDRTRQQYF
TRBJ2-6 | TRBV10-3 | CATGTFDTSGANVLTF
TRBJ2-1 | TRBV25-1 | CASSDRRGALDEQFF
TRBJ1-5 | TRBV12-3/TRBV12-4 | CASTQGAAQPQHF
TRBJ2-7 | TRBV6-5 | CASSYDSRSSYEQYF
TRBJ2-7 | TRBV6-5 | CASSYSGRGYEQYF
TRBJ2-7 | TRBV29-1 | CSVAQTSREAYEQYF
TRBJ1-5 | TRBV20-1 | CSAAWRGNQPQHF
TRBJ1-4 | TRBV4-3 | CASSRGKWGQNEKLFF
TRBJ2-1 | TRBV7-9 | CASSGTTRNEQFF
TRBJ1-5 | TRBV7-9 | CASSLGTLAGGQPQHF
TRBJ1-5 | TRBV19 | CASSPTGDLQPQHF
TRBJ2-7 | TRBV28 | CASSSGAGGEQYF
TRBJ2-2 | TRBV14 | CASSPFKMGQGSTGELFF
TRBJ2-6 | TRBV11-1 | CASSYSGRGSSGANVLTF